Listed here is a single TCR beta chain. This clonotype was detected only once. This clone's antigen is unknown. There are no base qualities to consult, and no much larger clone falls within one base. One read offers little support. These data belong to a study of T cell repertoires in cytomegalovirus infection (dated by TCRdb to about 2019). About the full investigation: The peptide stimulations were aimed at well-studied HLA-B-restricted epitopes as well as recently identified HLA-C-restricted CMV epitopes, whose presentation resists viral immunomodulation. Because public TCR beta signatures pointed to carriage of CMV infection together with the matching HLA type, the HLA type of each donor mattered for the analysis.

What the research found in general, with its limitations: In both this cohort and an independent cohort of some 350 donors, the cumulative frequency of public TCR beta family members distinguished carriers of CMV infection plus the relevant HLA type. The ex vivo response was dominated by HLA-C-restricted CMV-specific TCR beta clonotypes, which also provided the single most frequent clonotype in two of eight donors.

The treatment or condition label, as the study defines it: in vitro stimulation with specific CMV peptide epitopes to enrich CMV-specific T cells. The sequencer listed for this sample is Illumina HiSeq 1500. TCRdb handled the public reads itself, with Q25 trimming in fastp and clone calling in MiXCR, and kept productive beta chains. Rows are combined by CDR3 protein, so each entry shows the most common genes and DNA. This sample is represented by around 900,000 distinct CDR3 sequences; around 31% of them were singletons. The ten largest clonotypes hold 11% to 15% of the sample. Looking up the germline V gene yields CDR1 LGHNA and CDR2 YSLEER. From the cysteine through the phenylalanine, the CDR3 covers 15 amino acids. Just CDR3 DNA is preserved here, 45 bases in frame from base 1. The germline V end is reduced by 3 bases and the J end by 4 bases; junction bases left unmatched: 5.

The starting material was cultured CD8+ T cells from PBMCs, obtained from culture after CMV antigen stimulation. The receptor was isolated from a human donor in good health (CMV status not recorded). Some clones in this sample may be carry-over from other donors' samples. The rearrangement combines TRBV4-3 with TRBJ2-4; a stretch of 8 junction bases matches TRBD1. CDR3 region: CASSHWTGSKNIQYF. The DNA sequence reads TGCGCCAGCAGCCACTGGACAGGGAGTAAAAACATTCAGTACTTC.